This TCR beta chain was retrieved from a study of control samples from healthy donors and cancer patients (dated by TCRdb to 2020 to 2021). Points on this clone: Its antigen is unknown. Qualities for individual bases were not recorded, and no much larger clone is one base off.

The library relied on the immunoSEQ multiplex PCR assay. The clones in this table, taken by TCRdb from immuneACCESS, are in-frame only. Not every clone is retained; where verified, under half of the shortfall comes from an unresolved V gene, and the cause of the rest is unknown. In all, the sample holds roughly 40,000 clones, and more than 85% of those were seen once. Of the sample, approximately 3.8% falls within the top ten clones. Reading the germline V gene (reference sequence) gives CDR1 SEHNR and CDR2 FQNEAQ. The CDR3 measures 13 amino acids from cysteine to phenylalanine. CDR3 DNA is the only sequence kept; it has 39 bases, read in frame from the first base. A distance of 15 bases separates the germline ends of V and J, which lose 11 bases and 7 bases respectively.

This TCR was sampled from a woman aged 50 to 65 in good health. Sequencing was carried out using blood. The chain employs TRBV7-9 and TRBJ1-6; the D gene lacks a confident call. The CDR3 reads CAGGYGPNSPLHF. The sequenced DNA: TGTGCCGGCGGTTATGGGCCCAATTCACCCCTCCACTTT.